Reported below is one T cell receptor (beta chain). This entry comes from a study of blood T cell repertoires in COVID-19. For the study at large: Italy, Spain and the United States were the sources of the convalescent and acute COVID-19 samples.

This CDR3 comprises 15 residues. Germline V gene sequence: CDR1 MGHRA, CDR2 YSYEKL. Trimming cost V 2 bases and J 6 bases, with 14 bases left between them. Repertoires were generated with immunoSEQ multiplex PCR, while TCRdb's copy carries only in-frame clones and drops some. The profile shows 200,000 to 250,000 clones, 86% of them singletons. The chain couples TRBV4-1 to TRBJ2-1, with D possibly being TRBD1 (6 bases). This receptor was identified in a middle-aged woman with acute COVID-19. Sequencing was performed on PBMCs or T cells enriched from blood (not recorded which). CDR3 DNA: TGCGCCAGCAGCCAAATAGGACAGAGGATCAATGAGCAGTTCTTC. Translating gives CASSQIGQRINEQFF.